This is a list of T cell receptor beta chains from one sample in a study of CD8+CD57+ T cells in acquired aplastic anemia. TCRdb analysed the reads with MiXCR anew, one entry per CDR3 protein. Here the sample spans 75,000 to 80,000 distinct CDR3 sequences, just over 70% being singletons. The material sequenced was sorted CD4+, CD8+, or CD8+CD57+ T cells (not recorded which) from PBMCs. The receptors stem from a human donor with aplastic anemia. Each CDR3 is given with its conserved first and last residue. Fields, in order: CDR3 protein, D gene, V gene, J gene, CDR3 length. A D gene is named only where the DNA matches it firmly.

CDR3: CSAPGTSFKDTQYF
D: TRBD2
V: TRBV20-1
J: TRBJ2-3
length: 14

CDR3: CSVVGQGHYEQYF
D: .
V: TRBV29-1
J: TRBJ2-7
length: 13

CDR3: CASSDPRSAYEQYF
D: .
V: TRBV2
J: TRBJ2-7
length: 14

CDR3: CASSGQSQYYEQYF
D: .
V: TRBV2
J: TRBJ2-7
length: 14

CDR3: CASSEVQAGWETQYF
D: .
V: TRBV2
J: TRBJ2-5
length: 15

CDR3: CATSSYRDSAYGADGYTF
D: TRBD1
V: TRBV24-1
J: TRBJ1-2
length: 18

CDR3: CANVGGGRADEQFF
D: TRBD2
V: TRBV10-1
J: TRBJ2-1
length: 14

CDR3: CASRSDREFAEAFF
D: TRBD1
V: TRBV3-1
J: TRBJ1-1
length: 14

CDR3: CASSLTGTGSNEQYF
D: TRBD1
V: TRBV7-6
J: .
length: 15

CDR3: CASTKERETQYF
D: .
V: TRBV7-6
J: TRBJ2-5
length: 12

CDR3: CASSQGITGELFF
D: .
V: TRBV7-3
J: TRBJ2-2
length: 13

CDR3: CSAATSVSGNEQFF
D: TRBD2
V: TRBV20-1
J: TRBJ2-1
length: 14

CDR3: CATYAFGGYGYTF
D: .
V: TRBV10-3
J: TRBJ1-2
length: 13

CDR3: CATTGPGRTDTQYF
D: .
V: TRBV24-1
J: TRBJ2-3
length: 14

CDR3: CASSQESRETEAFF
D: .
V: TRBV4-3
J: TRBJ1-1
length: 14

CDR3: CASSQDYNQPQHF
D: .
V: TRBV4-1
J: TRBJ1-5
length: 13

CDR3: CASSGGVGELFF
D: TRBD2
V: TRBV2
J: TRBJ2-2
length: 12

CDR3: CASSRREETQYF
D: .
V: TRBV7-2
J: TRBJ2-5
length: 12

CDR3: CASLPYGEWTEAFF
D: .
V: TRBV25-1
J: TRBJ1-1
length: 14

CDR3: CASTAWGQGRDTQYF
D: TRBD1
V: TRBV12-3/TRBV12-4
J: TRBJ2-3
length: 15

CDR3: CASSGRGRGAVNGYTF
D: .
V: TRBV9
J: TRBJ1-2
length: 16

CDR3: CASSLKTQYF
D: .
V: TRBV5-8
J: TRBJ2-5
length: 10

CDR3: CASSEYPGNTEAFF
D: .
V: TRBV2
J: TRBJ1-1
length: 14

CDR3: CASRSGGTPGELFF
D: TRBD2
V: TRBV2
J: TRBJ2-2
length: 14

CDR3: CSARAAELAGKGDTQYF
D: TRBD2
V: TRBV20-1
J: TRBJ2-3
length: 17

CDR3: CASSLEAGEQYF
D: TRBD2
V: TRBV11-3
J: TRBJ2-7
length: 12

CDR3: CSVWGTGDTYEQYF
D: TRBD1
V: TRBV29-1
J: TRBJ2-7
length: 14

CDR3: CASSGGQGLPQHF
D: .
V: TRBV10-1
J: TRBJ1-5
length: 13

CDR3: CATRTQSSYEQYF
D: .
V: TRBV2
J: TRBJ2-7
length: 13

CDR3: CASSPEVDTQYF
D: .
V: TRBV14
J: TRBJ2-3
length: 12

CDR3: CAISDTRSQFF
D: .
V: TRBV10-3
J: TRBJ2-1
length: 11

CDR3: CSVEDPAGGSYKQYF
D: .
V: TRBV29-1
J: TRBJ2-7
length: 15

CDR3: CASSSGQGFSYEQYF
D: .
V: TRBV7-9
J: TRBJ2-7
length: 15

CDR3: CASSLQDSNSPLHF
D: .
V: TRBV7-6
J: TRBJ1-6
length: 14

CDR3: CASSSLRGNTEAFF
D: .
V: TRBV7-8
J: TRBJ1-1
length: 14

CDR3: CASTPQGSNTEAFF
D: .
V: TRBV28
J: TRBJ1-1
length: 14

CDR3: CASSLPGQGYYEQYF
D: TRBD1
V: TRBV5-8
J: TRBJ2-7
length: 15

CDR3: CASSLSGLGSTDTQYF
D: TRBD2
V: TRBV7-8
J: TRBJ2-3
length: 16

CDR3: CASSAGLASEQYF
D: TRBD2
V: TRBV2
J: TRBJ2-7
length: 13

CDR3: CSGRGTRSYEQYF
D: .
V: TRBV20-1
J: TRBJ2-7
length: 13

CDR3: CASSEGANSPLHF
D: .
V: TRBV2
J: TRBJ1-6
length: 13

CDR3: CASTGGEVEQYF
D: TRBD2
V: TRBV7-9
J: TRBJ2-7
length: 12